The rows below give T cell receptor beta chains drawn from one sample of a study of T cell repertoires in ileal Crohn's disease. This table comes from immunoSEQ multiplex PCR, and its TCRdb copy is limited to in-frame clones, with some not included. The sample contains 16,000 or so clones, about 92% of which appear only once. Specimen: ileal tissue. The receptors derive from an adult with Crohn's disease. CDR3s include the opening cysteine and the closing phenylalanine or tryptophan. A D gene is named only where the DNA matches it firmly. Expanded clones are given a class, and other clones once, few, many or no size at all.

size | D | J | V | CDR3 | DNA
- | - | TRBJ1-2 | TRBV28 | CASRSLGSAGGYTF | TGTGCCAGCAGGTCCCTGGGTTCTGCGGGTGGCTACACCTTC
- | - | TRBJ1-1 | TRBV5-1 | CASRLQQGLNTEAFF | TGCGCCAGCAGACTACAACAGGGTTTGAACACTGAAGCTTTCTTT
- | - | TRBJ1-1 | TRBV6-1 | CASSEDQGANTEAFF | TGTGCCAGCAGTGAAGACCAGGGTGCCAACACTGAAGCTTTCTTT
- | - | TRBJ2-3 | TRBV4-1 | CASSQRKNRTQNTDTQYF | TGCGCCAGCAGCCAAAGAAAAAACCGGACACAAAACACAGATACGCAGTATTTT
- | TRBD1 | TRBJ2-2 | TRBV10-3 | CAIKNRGHTGELFF | TGTGCCATCAAGAACAGGGGTCATACCGGGGAGCTGTTTTTT
- | TRBD2 | TRBJ2-3 | TRBV5-8 | CASSPGTSPTDTQYF | TGTGCCAGCAGCCCCGGGACTAGCCCCACAGATACGCAGTATTTT
- | - | TRBJ2-5 | TRBV7-6 | CASSPRTEETQYF | TGTGCCAGCAGCCCCAGGACAGAAGAGACCCAGTACTTC
- | - | TRBJ2-5 | TRBV30 | CAWSPSRETQYF | TGTGCCTGGAGTCCTTCGCGGGAGACCCAGTACTTC
few | - | TRBJ2-5 | TRBV5-1 | CASSTAQETQYF | TGCGCCAGCAGCACGGCCCAAGAGACCCAGTACTTC
- | - | TRBJ1-1 | TRBV4-1 | CASSPVQWPGNTEAFF | TGCGCCAGCAGCCCAGTCCAATGGCCAGGAAACACTGAAGCTTTCTTT
once | - | TRBJ1-1 | TRBV18 | CASSPQGMNTEAFF | TGTGCCAGCTCCCCCCAGGGGATGAACACTGAAGCTTTCTTT
- | - | TRBJ2-1 | TRBV18 | CASSPRLGEQFF | TGTGCCAGCTCACCACGATTAGGGGAGCAGTTCTTC
- | - | TRBJ2-5 | TRBV5-1 | CASKGVGGQETQYF | TGCGCCAGCAAGGGGGTCGGGGGCCAAGAGACCCAGTACTTC
- | - | TRBJ1-1 | TRBV5-8 | CASSLIRGHFGTEAFF | TGTGCCAGCAGCTTGATTAGGGGACACTTTGGTACTGAAGCTTTCTTT
- | - | TRBJ1-4 | TRBV4-2 | CASSRGPGHEEEKLFF | TGTGCCAGCAGCCGGGGCCCGGGACACGAGGAAGAAAAACTGTTTTTT
- | - | TRBJ1-1 | TRBV18 | CASCLTADSMNTEAFF | TGTGCCAGCTGTCTGACAGCCGATTCCATGAACACTGAAGCTTTCTTT
- | - | TRBJ2-5 | TRBV7-3 | CASSPTPGLAETQYF | TGTGCCAGCAGCCCAACCCCGGGGCTAGCCGAGACCCAGTACTTC
- | - | TRBJ2-7 | TRBV7-3 | CASSLMAGAWEQYF | TGTGCCAGCAGCTTAATGGCAGGAGCCTGGGAGCAGTACTTC
- | - | TRBJ1-1 | TRBV5-4 | CASSTPLDGAQSEAFF | TGTGCCAGCAGCACCCCGCTGGACGGGGCTCAATCTGAAGCTTTCTTT
- | - | TRBJ1-6 | TRBV28 | CASSRIYLDGNSPLHF | TGTGCCAGCAGTCGTATTTATTTGGACGGGAATTCACCCCTCCACTTT
- | TRBD1 | TRBJ1-2 | TRBV6-1 | CASSPDRGGYGYTF | TGTGCCAGCAGTCCAGACAGGGGAGGCTATGGCTACACCTTC
- | - | TRBJ2-5 | TRBV2 | CASRFTGQETQYF | TGTGCCAGCAGGTTTACGGGCCAAGAGACCCAGTACTTC